This T cell receptor beta chain was recovered during a study of T cell responses to AZD1222 COVID-19 vaccine. Study-wide context: Samples with a second dose at about 4 or about 12 weeks were pooled together.

This clone has just one count. Its target is unknown. Study-level points and caveats: Clonal diversity was possibly underestimated, and white British individuals and females predominated among donors.

TCRdb's copy holds only in-frame clones and misses some; the assay was immunoSEQ multiplex PCR. This repertoire shows more than 80,000 clones, roughly 90% found once; its top ten account for about 4.9%. This specimen was peripheral blood, taken on day 0 of AZD1222 vaccination. This sequence originates from an adult in good health.

The CDR3 DNA is TGTGCCAGCAATGGACAGGAAGAGACCCAGTACTTC. As protein: CASNGQEETQYF. The genes are TRBV2 and TRBJ2-5, with TRBD1 matching over 7 bases. Trimming cost V 7 bases and J 3 bases; bases outside gene matches: 2. This CDR3 is built from 12 residues. Germline assignment: CDR1 SNHLY and CDR2 FYNNEI.